The 2 T cell receptor beta chains below come from one sample, sequenced in a study of cytomegalovirus exposure and HLA in healthy donors. Primers for the PCR totalled 60 Vbeta and 13 Jbeta. Only in-frame clones appear in the TCRdb table, and some are missing; sequencing was by immunoSEQ multiplex PCR. This table has some 180,000 clones, more than 65% appearing once. Material for sequencing was PBMCs. The receptors stem from a female donor in good health and CMV-seronegative.

The chain recombines TRBV19 with TRBJ2-1; 10 positions agree with TRBD1. The CDR3 has 15 residues. Germline values: CDR1 LNHDA, CDR2 SQIVND (reference sequence). V shed 10 bases and J 7 bases; nucleotides not matched to a gene: 13. The CDR3 bases are TGTGCCACCCTTCTGAGGACAGGGGGTGTTAATGAGCAGTTCTTC. It is translated as CATLLRTGGVNEQFF.

V and J are TRBV19 and TRBJ1-1; TRBD1 is a possible D gene (5 bases). The germline V and J ends were trimmed by 3 bases and 2 bases, with 13 bases remaining between them. CDR1 LNHDA and CDR2 SQIVND come from the germline V gene (reference sequence). The CDR3 covers 15 residues. The CDR3, as DNA: TGTGCCAGTAGTATTATGATGGGGACTAACACTGAAGCTTTCTTT. Residues: CASSIMMGTNTEAFF.